One and the same sample provided the 5 T cell receptor beta chains below, sequenced in a study of blood T cell repertoires in COVID-19. Sequencing was performed with immunoSEQ multiplex PCR; in TCRdb, only in-frame clones are kept and a portion is missing. The repertoire holds some 46,000 clones, with over 70% as singletons. The sequencing input was peripheral blood. The receptors here all came from a human donor in a cohort sampled during active COVID-19.

The chain employs TRBV6-2 or TRBV6-3 and TRBJ2-7, with no clear D. Germline CDR1 reads MNHEY; CDR2 reads SVGEGT. This CDR3 comprises 13 residues. V gave up 3 bases and J gave up 2 bases, with 8 bases separating them. The CDR3 protein is CASSYTGPYEQYF. The DNA of the CDR3 is TGTGCCAGCAGTTATACTGGTCCCTACGAGCAGTACTTC.

The rearrangement uses TRBV3-1 (or the pseudogene TRBV3-2) and TRBJ2-1; TRBD1 matches at 11 bases. This CDR3 contains 13 residues. Germline loops: CDR1 LGHDT, CDR2 YNNKEL (reference sequence). The J segment lost 9 bases and the V segment lost 8 bases, leaving 6 bases of the junction unmatched. The CDR3 loop is CASGDRGWGEQFF. The CDR3 region has the DNA TGTGCCAGCGGGGACAGGGGGTGGGGTGAGCAGTTCTTC.

This clone came up a few times. V is TRBV6-5 and J is TRBJ2-1; D gene unclear. CDR1 MNHEY and CDR2 SVGAGI come from the germline V gene. CDR3 length: 12 amino acids. V dropped 6 bases and J dropped 6 bases, with 9 bases sitting between them. DNA for the CDR3: TGTGCCAGCAGGGGCTCCCTCAATGAGCAGTTCTTC. Protein: CASRGSLNEQFF.

The V call is TRBV24-1, the J call TRBJ2-5; D is possibly TRBD1 (5 bases). V was shortened by 1 base and J by 5 bases, with 16 bases between the two germline ends. Germline V gene lookup returns CDR1 KGHDR and CDR2 SFDVKD. This CDR3 has 16 residues. The CDR3 protein is CATSDLRTPSFETQYF. CDR3 nucleotides: TGTGCCACCAGTGATTTAAGGACACCTAGTTTCGAGACCCAGTACTTC.

In this sample, this clone turned up a few times. V and J are TRBV6-2 or TRBV6-3 and TRBJ1-5; tentatively, D is TRBD1 (5 bases). V was shortened by 4 bases and J by 6 bases, with 16 bases between the two germline ends. The CDR3 sequence is 15 residues long. Germline-derived CDR1 and CDR2 are MNHEY and SVGEGT. The chain's CDR3 is CASSSTDRPIQPQHF. DNA of the CDR3: TGTGCCAGCAGTTCAACAGACAGACCCATTCAGCCCCAGCATTTT.